The clone carrying this TCR beta chain showed up just a few times. The method was immunoSEQ multiplex PCR; TCRdb's version includes in-frame clones alone and lacks a portion of them. The table has 15,000 to 20,000 clones, approximately 80% seen once; the top ten hold 10%. The data belong to a study of somatic mutations in cytotoxic T cells in rheumatoid arthritis. Study overall: Blood from the patient (approximately 27 ml EDTA) was drawn right after diagnosis, pretreatment.

The CDR3 covers 14 residues. Trimming shortened V by 4 bases and J by 6 bases, and 13 bases separated the two germline ends. Germline assignment: CDR1 SEHNR and CDR2 FQNEAQ (reference sequence). Sequencing input: CD8+ T cells sorted from blood. This clonotype was sampled from an adult with rheumatoid arthritis. V and J are TRBV7-9 and TRBJ1-5; D is possibly TRBD1 (5 bases). CDR3 in DNA: TGTGCCAGCAGCTCCCAGGGAGTGGGTCAGCCCCAGCATTTT. It specifies CASSSQGVGQPQHF. The whole variable domain, remainder taken from reference TRBV7-9 and TRBJ1-5, is DTGVSQNPRHKITKRGQNVTFRCDPISEHNRLYWYRQTLGQGPEFLTYFQNEAQLEKSRLLSDRFSAERPKGSFSTLEIQRTEQGDSAMYLCASSSQGVGQPQHFGDGTRLSIL.